Here is one T cell receptor (beta chain) with its context. These data come from a study of shared clonotypes between healthy human individuals. Trimming left V 2 bases short and J 6 bases short, with 14 bases between. The CDR3 has 15 residues. Germline V lookup: CDR1 SGHTA, CDR2 FQGTGA. Libraries were prepared by immunoSEQ multiplex PCR; TCRdb keeps only in-frame clonotypes and omits some of them. The sample has about 530,000 clones, 60% to 80% seen once. Adult Caucasians living in Nashville, Tennessee made up all of the donors. The receptor was isolated from a woman in her thirties or forties in good health. Some clones in this sample may be carry-over from other donors' samples. What was sequenced was PBMCs. V gene TRBV7-3 combines with J gene TRBJ2-1; D is perhaps TRBD2 (6 bases). The CDR3 is CASSLGAGWFNEQFF. CDR3 nucleotide sequence: TGTGCCAGCAGCTTAGGGGCGGGGTGGTTCAATGAGCAGTTCTTC. The whole variable domain, filled in from reference TRBV7-3 and TRBJ2-1, reads GAGVSQTPSNKVTEKGKYVELRCDPISGHTALYWYRQSLGQGPEFLIYFQGTGAADDSGLPNDRFFAVRPEGSVSTLKIQRTERGDSAVYLCASSLGAGWFNEQFFGPGTRLTVL.